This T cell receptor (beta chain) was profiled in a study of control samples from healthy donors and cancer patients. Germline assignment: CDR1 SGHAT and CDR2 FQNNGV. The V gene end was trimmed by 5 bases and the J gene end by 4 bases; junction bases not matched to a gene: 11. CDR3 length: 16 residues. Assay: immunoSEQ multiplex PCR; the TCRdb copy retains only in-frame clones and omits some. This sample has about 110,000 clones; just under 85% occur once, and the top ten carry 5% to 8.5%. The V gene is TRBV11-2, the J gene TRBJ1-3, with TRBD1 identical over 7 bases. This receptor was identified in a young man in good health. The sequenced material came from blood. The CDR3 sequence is CASSRVTGVPGNTIYF. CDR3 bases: TGTGCCAGCAGCCGTGTAACAGGGGTCCCCGGAAACACCATATATTTT.